The 9 T cell receptor beta chains given below trace back to one sample, sequenced in a study of shared clonotypes between healthy human individuals. Sequencing used immunoSEQ multiplex PCR; TCRdb keeps in-frame clones, though not all of them. The table records 2,100,000 or so clones, around 95% of them present only once. Material for sequencing was naive CD4+ T cells sorted from blood. As for subset: CD45RA+ positively selected. The receptors stem from a young man in good health.

CDR3: CAWSETGRTEAFF. Here the CDR3 DNA reads TGTGCCTGGAGTGAGACAGGGCGGACTGAAGCTTTCTTT. V usage is TRBV30 and J usage is TRBJ1-1, with 7 bases matching TRBD1. CDR3 size: 13 residues. With V trimmed by 1 base and J by 5 bases, 4 bases remained unmatched. The germline V gene has CDR1 GTSNPN and CDR2 SVGIG (reference sequence).

V usage is TRBV5-4 and J usage is TRBJ1-3, with no clear D. The CDR3 spans 12 residues. Germline V CDR1 and CDR2: SGHNT, YYREEE (reference sequence). V lost 4 bases and J lost 3, with 5 bases in between. This chain's CDR3 is CASSMDGNTIYF. Here the CDR3 DNA reads TGTGCCAGCAGCATGGATGGAAACACCATATATTTT.

This clone came up once. The V call is TRBV4-3, the J call TRBJ2-3, with 7 bases identical to TRBD2. The germline gives CDR1 LGHNA, CDR2 YSLEER. The CDR3 contains 16 residues. After removal of 5 bases from V and 5 bases from J, the junction contained 13 bases not matched to a gene. The CDR3 DNA reads TGCGCCAGCAGCTGGGGCGGGGCGGGAGTCGGAGATACGCAGTATTTT. Residues: CASSWGGAGVGDTQYF.

The rearrangement uses TRBV27 and TRBJ1-1; the D gene is possibly TRBD1 (6 bases). Deletions cut 2 bases from V and 4 bases from J, with 8 bases between. This CDR3 comprises 13 residues. Per germline, CDR1 MNHEY and CDR2 SMNVEV (reference sequence). The CDR3 loop is CASSLTGATEAFF. The CDR3 region has the DNA TGTGCCAGCAGTTTAACGGGGGCCACTGAAGCTTTCTTT.

This chain joins TRBV2 and TRBJ2-7; TRBD1 or TRBD2 may be the D gene (5 bases each). This CDR3 has 15 residues. The germline V gene encodes CDR1 SNHLY and CDR2 FYNNEI. The CDR3 sequence: CACSGQQAVSYEQYF. The CDR3 DNA is TGTGCTTGCAGCGGCCAACAGGCCGTTTCCTACGAGCAGTACTTC.

The chain joins TRBV5-4 to TRBJ2-7, with 12 bases matching TRBD2. The V gene's germline CDR1 is SGHNT and CDR2 YYREEE (reference sequence). V lost 4 bases and J lost 2; bases outside the gene matches: 7. The CDR3 is made up of 16 amino acids. The DNA for the CDR3 is TGTGCCAGCAGCGGGGGACTAGCGGGTAATACCTACGAGCAGTACTTC. Its protein product is CASSGGLAGNTYEQYF. The variable domain in full, with the rest retrieved from reference TRBV5-4 and TRBJ2-7, is ETGVTQSPTHLIKTRGQQVTLRCSSQSGHNTVSWYQQALGQGPQFIFQYYREEENGRGNFPPRFSGLQFPNYSSELNVNALELDDSALYLCASSGGLAGNTYEQYFGPGTRLTVT.

V is TRBV5-1 and J is TRBJ2-6, with a possible D match to TRBD2 (6 bases). Trimming took off 1 base at V and 2 bases at J, with 16 bases between the two ends. CDR3 length: 18 amino acids. Looked up from germline, CDR1 is SGHRS and CDR2 is YFSETQ. CDR3 in DNA: TGCGCCAGCAGCTTGATACCGGGAGTAGGCCCTGGGGCCAACGTCCTGACTTTC. It translates to CASSLIPGVGPGANVLTF.

The chain links TRBV19 to TRBJ1-1; D unclear. CDR1 is LNHDA and CDR2 is SQIVND in the germline V gene (reference sequence). Trimming shortened V by 0 bases and J by 2 bases, and 10 bases separated the two germline ends. CDR3 length: 15 residues. CDR3 in DNA: TGTGCCAGTAGTATAGACCCCCGTACCAACACTGAAGCTTTCTTT. It yields the protein CASSIDPRTNTEAFF.

This sequence joins TRBV6-1 and TRBJ1-5; D remains unclear. V was shortened by 8 bases and J by 6 bases, with 14 bases between the two germline ends. This CDR3 region has 13 residues. Germline CDR1 reads MNHNS; CDR2 reads SASEGT. The CDR3 is CASRLVHGQPQHF. The CDR3 nucleotides read TGTGCCAGCCGGCTGGTTCACGGTCAGCCCCAGCATTTT.